This T cell receptor beta chain was captured by sequencing in a study of spatial heterogeneity in lung cancer. Every individual TCR cDNA molecule carried its own unique molecular identifier, which allowed correction of PCR and sequencing errors. TCRdb used MiXCR to reprocess the 5' RACE reads, holding one entry per CDR3 protein. Of around 60,000 distinct CDR3 sequences in the sample, 8.4% were seen once. Documented time point: sample taken at primary tumor resection. TCRs were sequenced from unsorted whole RNA of tumor, nontumor lung or PBMC. Untreated early-stage non-small cell lung cancer patients, roughly 75 in total, were the donors. Many counts were recorded for this clonotype. CDR3 length: 13 amino acids. V shed 2 bases and J shed 1 base, with 6 bases lying between them. Per the germline V gene, CDR1 is MNHEY and CDR2 is SVGAGI.

The specimen was PBMCs, collected at surgery. The TCR sequence derives from a female donor with early-stage non-small cell lung cancer. The chain recombines TRBV6-5 with TRBJ2-7; a possible D gene is TRBD1 (5 bases). CDR3 residues: CASSYRQSYEQYV. The CDR3 bases are TGTGCCAGCAGTTACAGACAGTCCTACGAGCAGTACGTC.